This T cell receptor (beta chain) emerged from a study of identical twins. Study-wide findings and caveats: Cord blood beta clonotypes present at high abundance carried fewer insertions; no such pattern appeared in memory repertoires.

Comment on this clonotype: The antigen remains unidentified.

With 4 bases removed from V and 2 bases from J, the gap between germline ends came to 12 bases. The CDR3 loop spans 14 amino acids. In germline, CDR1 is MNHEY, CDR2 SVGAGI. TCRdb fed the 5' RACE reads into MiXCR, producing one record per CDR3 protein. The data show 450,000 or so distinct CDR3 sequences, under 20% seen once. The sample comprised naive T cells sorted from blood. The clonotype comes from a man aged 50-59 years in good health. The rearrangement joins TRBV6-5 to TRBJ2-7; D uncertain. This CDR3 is CASSSFSGTYEQYF. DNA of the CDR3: TGTGCCAGCAGTTCATTCAGTGGGACCTACGAGCAGTACTTC.